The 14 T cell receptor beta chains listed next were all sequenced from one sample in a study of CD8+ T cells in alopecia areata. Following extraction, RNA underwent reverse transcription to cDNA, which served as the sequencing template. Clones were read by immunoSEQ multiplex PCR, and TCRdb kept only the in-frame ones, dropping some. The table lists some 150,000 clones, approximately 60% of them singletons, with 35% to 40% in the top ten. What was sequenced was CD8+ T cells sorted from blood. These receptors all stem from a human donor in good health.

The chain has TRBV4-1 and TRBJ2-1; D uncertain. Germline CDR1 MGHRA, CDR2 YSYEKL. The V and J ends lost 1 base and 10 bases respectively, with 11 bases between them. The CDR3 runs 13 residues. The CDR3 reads CASSQGLEGEQFF. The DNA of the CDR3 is TGCGCCAGCAGCCAAGGGCTAGAAGGAGAGCAGTTCTTC.

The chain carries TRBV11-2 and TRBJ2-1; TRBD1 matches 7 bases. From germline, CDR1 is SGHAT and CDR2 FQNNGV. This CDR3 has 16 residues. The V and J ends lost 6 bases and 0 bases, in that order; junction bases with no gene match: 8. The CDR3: CASSSLRDSSYNEQFF. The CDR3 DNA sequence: TGTGCCAGCAGTTCCCTTCGGGACAGCTCCTACAATGAGCAGTTCTTC.

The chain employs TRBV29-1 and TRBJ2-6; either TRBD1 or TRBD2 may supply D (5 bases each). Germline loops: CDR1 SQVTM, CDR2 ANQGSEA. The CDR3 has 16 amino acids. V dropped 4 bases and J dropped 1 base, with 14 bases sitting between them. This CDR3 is CSVVLLGESGANVLTF. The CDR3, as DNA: TGCAGCGTTGTTCTTCTAGGGGAGTCTGGGGCCAACGTCCTGACTTTC.

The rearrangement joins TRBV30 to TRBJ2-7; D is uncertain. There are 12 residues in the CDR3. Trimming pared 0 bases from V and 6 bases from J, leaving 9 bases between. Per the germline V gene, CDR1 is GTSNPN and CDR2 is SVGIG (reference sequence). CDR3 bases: TGTGCCTGGAGTGTATTGGGCACCGAGCAGTACTTC. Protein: CAWSVLGTEQYF.

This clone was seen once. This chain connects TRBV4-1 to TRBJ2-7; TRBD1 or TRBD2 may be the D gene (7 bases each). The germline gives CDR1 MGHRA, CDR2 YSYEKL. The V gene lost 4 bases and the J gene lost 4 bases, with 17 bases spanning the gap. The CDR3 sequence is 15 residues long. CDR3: CASSRGGLTGYEQYF. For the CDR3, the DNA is TGCGCCAGCAGCCGGGGGGGATTGACAGGGTACGAGCAGTACTTC.

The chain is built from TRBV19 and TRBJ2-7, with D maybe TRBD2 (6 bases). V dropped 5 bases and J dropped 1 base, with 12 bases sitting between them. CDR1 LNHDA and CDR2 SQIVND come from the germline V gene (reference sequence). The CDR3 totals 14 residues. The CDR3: CASSVAEGSYEQYF. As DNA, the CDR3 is TGTGCCAGTAGTGTCGCGGAGGGGTCCTACGAGCAGTACTTC.

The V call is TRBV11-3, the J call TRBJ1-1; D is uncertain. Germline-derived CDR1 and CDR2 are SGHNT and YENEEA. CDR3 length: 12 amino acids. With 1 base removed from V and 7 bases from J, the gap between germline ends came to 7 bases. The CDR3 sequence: CASSLVPSEAFF. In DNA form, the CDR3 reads TGTGCCAGCAGCTTAGTCCCGAGTGAAGCTTTCTTT. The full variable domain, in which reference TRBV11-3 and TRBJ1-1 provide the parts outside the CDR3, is EAGVVQSPRYKIIEKKQPVAFWCNPISGHNTLYWYLQNLGQGPELLIRYENEEAVDDSQLPKDRFSAERLKGVDSTLKIQPAELGDSAVYLCASSLVPSEAFFGQGTRLTVV.

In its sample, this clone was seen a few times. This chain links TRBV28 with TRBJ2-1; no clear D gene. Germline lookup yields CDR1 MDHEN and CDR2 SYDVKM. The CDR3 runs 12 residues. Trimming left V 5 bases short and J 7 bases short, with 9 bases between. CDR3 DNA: TGTGCCAGCAGTCCTCCGGGTAATGAGCAGTTCTTC. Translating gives CASSPPGNEQFF.

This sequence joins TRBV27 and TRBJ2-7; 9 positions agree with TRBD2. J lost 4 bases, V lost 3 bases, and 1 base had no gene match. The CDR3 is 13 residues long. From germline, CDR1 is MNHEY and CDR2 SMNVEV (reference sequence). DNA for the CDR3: TGTGCCAGCAGTTTGGGACTAGCTTACGAGCAGTACTTC. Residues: CASSLGLAYEQYF.

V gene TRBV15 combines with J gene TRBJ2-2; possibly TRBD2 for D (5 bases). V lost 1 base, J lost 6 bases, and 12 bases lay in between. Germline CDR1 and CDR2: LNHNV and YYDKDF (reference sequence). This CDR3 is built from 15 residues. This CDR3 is CATSRVGGAAGELFF. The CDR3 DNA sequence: TGTGCCACCAGCAGAGTTGGTGGAGCGGCCGGGGAGCTGTTTTTT. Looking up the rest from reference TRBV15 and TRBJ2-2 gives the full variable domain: DAMVIQNPRYQVTQFGKPVTLSCSQTLNHNVMYWYQQKSSQAPKLLFHYYDKDFNNEADTPDNFQSRRPNTSFCFLDIRSPGLGDTAMYLCATSRVGGAAGELFFGEGSRLTVL.

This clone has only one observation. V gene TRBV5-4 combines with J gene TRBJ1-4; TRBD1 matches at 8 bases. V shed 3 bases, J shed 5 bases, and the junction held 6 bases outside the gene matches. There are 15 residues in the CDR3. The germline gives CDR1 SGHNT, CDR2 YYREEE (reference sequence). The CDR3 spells CASSSRQGQNEKLFF. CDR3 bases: TGTGCCAGCAGCTCCAGACAGGGGCAAAATGAAAAACTGTTTTTT.

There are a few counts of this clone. The CDR3 nucleotides are TGCAGCGTTGAAGATGGGACAGGGGGATTGTATGGCTACACCTTC. Its translation is CSVEDGTGGLYGYTF. The chain uses TRBV29-1 and TRBJ1-2; 11 nucleotides align to TRBD1. Germline CDR1 reads SQVTM; CDR2 reads ANQGSEA. Losses at the gene ends were 0 bases for V and 5 bases for J; bases not matched to a gene: 5. CDR3 length: 15 amino acids.

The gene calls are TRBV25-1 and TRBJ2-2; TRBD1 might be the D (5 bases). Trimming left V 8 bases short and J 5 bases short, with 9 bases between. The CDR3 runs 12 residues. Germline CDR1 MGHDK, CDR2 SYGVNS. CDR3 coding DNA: TGTGCCAGCCAGGGAAATACCGGGGAGCTGTTTTTT. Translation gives CASQGNTGELFF.

For the CDR3, the DNA is TGTGCCAGCAGCTCTCTTCATGAGCAGTTCTTC. Residues: CASSSLHEQFF. The chain has TRBV11-2 and TRBJ2-1, with D uncertain. V lost 4 bases and J 8 bases, leaving 6 bases between the germline ends. The CDR3 has 11 residues. CDR1 SGHAT and CDR2 FQNNGV come from the germline V gene. The full variable domain, with the rest looked up from reference TRBV11-2 and TRBJ2-1, is EAGVAQSPRYKIIEKRQSVAFWCNPISGHATLYWYQQILGQGPKLLIQFQNNGVVDDSQLPKDRFSAERLKGVDSTLKIQPAKLEDSAVYLCASSSLHEQFFGPGTRLTVL.